A single sample gave rise to the 28 T cell receptor beta chains below, sequenced in a study of early stage breast cancer tumors (dated by TCRdb to 2016 to 2017). Library method: the immunoSEQ multiplex PCR assay. Drawn from immuneACCESS, this table holds only the in-frame rearrangements with V and J called that TCRdb kept. Clones are partly lost; checked studies trace under half to an unresolved V gene and leave the rest unexplained. Counted in this sample were tens of thousands of clones; roughly 84% of them appeared once. The ten largest clones represent about 1.5% of the sample. Input material: blood. These receptors were collected from a person aged 45 to 60 with breast cancer.

The chain carries TRBV28 and TRBJ1-2; 11 nucleotides agree with TRBD1. Germline V CDR1 and CDR2: MDHEN, SYDVKM. The V segment lost 5 bases and the J segment 5 bases; nucleotides outside the gene matches: 4. CDR3 size: 14 residues. The CDR3 protein is CASSIGQGAYGYTF. CDR3 sequence (DNA): TGTGCCAGCAGTATCGGACAGGGGGCTTATGGCTACACCTTC.

The chain employs TRBV19 and TRBJ2-7; TRBD2 aligns across 11 bases. The CDR3 covers 16 residues. The J segment lost 4 bases and the V segment lost 4 bases, leaving 9 bases of the junction unmatched. Germline loops: CDR1 LNHDA, CDR2 SQIVND (reference sequence). CDR3 sequence: CASSTGLAVVGYEQYF. The DNA for the CDR3 is TGTGCCAGTAGTACGGGACTAGCGGTCGTTGGGTACGAGCAGTACTTC.

V is TRBV28 and J is TRBJ1-3; D uncertain. CDR1 is MDHEN, CDR2 SYDVKM, per germline. V was clipped by 5 bases and J by 0 bases, with 2 bases between them. The CDR3 is 12 amino acids. The CDR3 spells CASSDSGNTIYF. DNA for the CDR3: TGTGCCAGCAGTGACTCTGGAAACACCATATATTTT.

This clone was detected once. V is TRBV5-4 and J is TRBJ2-5; 12 bases are shared with TRBD2. CDR1 is SGHNT and CDR2 is YYREEE in the germline V gene (reference sequence). J was trimmed by 1 base and V by 4 bases; bases with no gene match: 5. The CDR3 sequence is 16 residues long. CDR3 protein: CASSLGLAGVQETQYF. The CDR3 nucleotides read TGTGCCAGCAGCCTGGGACTAGCGGGCGTCCAAGAGACCCAGTACTTC. The entire variable domain, with the rest obtained from reference TRBV5-4 and TRBJ2-5, is as follows: ETGVTQSPTHLIKTRGQQVTLRCSSQSGHNTVSWYQQALGQGPQFIFQYYREEENGRGNFPPRFSGLQFPNYSSELNVNALELDDSALYLCASSLGLAGVQETQYFGPGTRLLVL.

V is TRBV30 and J is TRBJ1-2; TRBD1 might be the D (6 bases). Trimming removed 2 bases at V and 5 bases at J, with 9 bases between. In germline, CDR1 is GTSNPN, CDR2 SVGIG (reference sequence). The CDR3 spans 12 residues. CDR3 sequence reads: CAWSMGAYGYTF. In nucleotides, the CDR3 is TGTGCCTGGAGTATGGGGGCTTATGGCTACACCTTC. The full variable domain, completed using reference TRBV30 and TRBJ1-2, is SQTIHQWPATLVQPVGSPLSLECTVEGTSNPNLYWYRQAAGRGLQLLFYSVGIGQISSEVPQNLSASRPQDRQFILSSKKLLLSDSGFYLCAWSMGAYGYTFGSGTRLTVV.

The chain recombines TRBV10-2 with TRBJ2-7; D perhaps matches TRBD1 (6 bases). The CDR3 consists of 14 residues. CDR1 and CDR2 from the germline V gene are WSHSY and SAAADI. V gave up 8 bases and J gave up 5 bases, with 19 bases separating them. CDR3 DNA sequence: TGCGCCAGCTACAGGGACGGCATCTCGCACGAGCAGTACTTC. Translation gives CASYRDGISHEQYF.

This sequence joins TRBV7-9 and TRBJ2-7; 11 positions match TRBD2. The CDR3 extends over 16 amino acids. Germline lookup yields CDR1 SEHNR and CDR2 FQNEAQ (reference sequence). V was pared by 1 base and J by 2 bases, with 4 bases of the junction left unmatched. Here the CDR3 DNA reads TGTGCCAGCAGCTTAGAGTTAGCGGGAGGGCCCTACGAGCAGTACTTC. Its protein is CASSLELAGGPYEQYF.

This CDR3 is CASSPRGPGRWGEQYF. CDR3 nucleotide sequence: TGTGCCAGTAGCCCTCGAGGCCCCGGAAGGTGGGGCGAGCAGTACTTC. The chain has TRBV19 and TRBJ2-7, with D uncertain. The V and J ends lost 6 bases and 6 bases respectively, with 24 bases between them. The CDR3 is 16 residues long. Germline V gene data show CDR1 as LNHDA and CDR2 as SQIVND (reference sequence).

V usage is TRBV7-6 and J usage is TRBJ2-2; 7 nucleotides match TRBD2. Trimming took 1 base from V and 2 from J; bases not matched to a gene: 7. The CDR3 runs 17 residues. Germline V CDR1 and CDR2: SGHVS, FNYEAQ. CDR3 nucleotide sequence: TGTGCCAGCAGCTTAGGGTCATTAGCGGGTAACACCGGGGAGCTGTTTTTT. This gives the protein CASSLGSLAGNTGELFF.

This clone was seen just once. The V call is TRBV30, the J call TRBJ1-2, with 9 bases lining up with TRBD1. The J segment lost 8 bases and the V segment lost 7 bases, leaving 11 bases of the junction unmatched. The CDR3 sequence is 13 residues long. Germline CDR1 GTSNPN, CDR2 SVGIG (reference sequence). The CDR3 DNA follows: TGTGCCTCCGTGGGAGGGACAGGGAGGGGCTACACCTTC. Translation gives CASVGGTGRGYTF.

V is TRBV29-1 and J is TRBJ2-7; weak D call: TRBD1 (5 bases). The V end lost 5 bases, the J end lost 4 bases, and 18 bases lay between the germline ends. Per germline, CDR1 SQVTM and CDR2 ANQGSEA. The CDR3 covers 14 residues. The CDR3, as DNA: TGCAGCGTTCAACCTAGACAGTCAAAATACGAGCAGTACTTC. It codes for CSVQPRQSKYEQYF.

V gene TRBV5-6 combines with J gene TRBJ1-4; D is perhaps TRBD1 (5 bases). This CDR3 has 13 amino acids. With 2 bases removed from V and 6 bases from J, the gap between germline ends came to 8 bases. Germline V gives CDR1 SGHDT, CDR2 YYEEEE. The CDR3: CASSFRGDEKLFF. CDR3 nucleotides: TGTGCCAGCAGCTTCCGGGGGGATGAAAAACTGTTTTTT.

The CDR3 nucleotides read TGTGCCAGCAGCTTGGGGGGGTCATCCACCGGGGAGCTGTTTTTT. Protein sequence: CASSLGGSSTGELFF. The rearrangement uses TRBV5-4 and TRBJ2-2; the D call may be TRBD1 or TRBD2 (5 bases each). V dropped 0 bases and J dropped 4 bases, with 10 bases sitting between them. CDR1 is SGHNT, CDR2 YYREEE, per germline (reference sequence). The CDR3 is 15 residues long. Supplemented by reference TRBV5-4 and TRBJ2-2, the full variable domain reads ETGVTQSPTHLIKTRGQQVTLRCSSQSGHNTVSWYQQALGQGPQFIFQYYREEENGRGNFPPRFSGLQFPNYSSELNVNALELDDSALYLCASSLGGSSTGELFFGEGSRLTVL.

This chain uses TRBV15 with TRBJ2-1, with 11 bases fitting TRBD2. This CDR3 contains 16 residues. The germline gives CDR1 LNHNV, CDR2 YYDKDF (reference sequence). The ends lost 1 base at V and 6 bases at J; junction bases unmatched: 5. CDR3 bases: TGTGCCACCAGCAGAGTTGGGGGACTAGCGGCCAATGAGCAGTTCTTC. Its protein product is CATSRVGGLAANEQFF.

The chain joins TRBV28 to TRBJ1-3; 7 nucleotides agree with TRBD1. CDR3 length: 19 residues. V trimming: 6 bases; J trimming: 2 bases; junction bases outside the gene matches: 19. In germline, CDR1 is MDHEN, CDR2 SYDVKM. The CDR3 region is CASRSQGKVVGGPGNTIYF. The CDR3 DNA reads as TGTGCCAGCAGGTCACAGGGGAAGGTTGTCGGAGGTCCTGGAAACACCATATATTTT.

This clone was counted once. The rearrangement links TRBV11-2 to TRBJ2-3; D is perhaps TRBD2 (6 bases). Germline assignment: CDR1 SGHAT and CDR2 FQNNGV. The V and J ends lost 1 base and 5 bases respectively, with 13 bases between them. CDR3 length equals 15 residues. CDR3 sequence reads: CASSLVAGRGDTQYF. As DNA, the CDR3 is TGTGCCAGCAGCTTAGTAGCTGGGCGGGGAGATACGCAGTATTTT. The variable domain in full, completed from reference TRBV11-2 and TRBJ2-3, reads EAGVAQSPRYKIIEKRQSVAFWCNPISGHATLYWYQQILGQGPKLLIQFQNNGVVDDSQLPKDRFSAERLKGVDSTLKIQPAKLEDSAVYLCASSLVAGRGDTQYFGPGTRLTVL.

This clone has more than one count but fewer than ten. The rearrangement links TRBV6-5 to TRBJ1-6, with 8 bases that match TRBD1. Germline V gene sequence: CDR1 MNHEY, CDR2 SVGAGI. With 6 bases clipped from V and 8 bases from J, the junction kept 6 bases outside the gene matches. The CDR3 totals 14 residues. CDR3 sequence: CASRRTGSHSPLHF. CDR3 coding DNA: TGTGCCAGCAGGCGGACAGGGTCACATTCACCCCTCCACTTT.

The CDR3 region is CASSSSTTSGYNEQFF. The CDR3 DNA reads as TGTGCCAGCAGCTCCTCGACGACTAGCGGCTACAATGAGCAGTTCTTC. The chain has TRBV6-6 and TRBJ2-1; 9 bases are a match to TRBD2. V lost 6 bases to trimming and J lost 3 bases; unmatched junction nucleotides: 9. This CDR3 spans 16 amino acids. The germline V gene has CDR1 MNHNY and CDR2 SVGAGI (reference sequence).

This clone is a singleton in its sample. The gene calls are TRBV6-5 and TRBJ1-1; no definite D call. The germline gives CDR1 MNHEY, CDR2 SVGAGI. Trimming cost V 7 bases and J 1 base, with 10 bases left between them. This CDR3 has 13 residues. CDR3 amino acids: CASTRKRNTEAFF. The CDR3 region has the DNA TGTGCCAGCACGAGAAAGAGGAACACTGAAGCTTTCTTT.

The rearrangement uses TRBV5-1 and TRBJ2-5, with TRBD1 matching over 8 bases. J gave up 4 bases and V 3 bases, and 2 bases lay outside the gene matches. There are 13 residues in the CDR3. Germline V gene lookup returns CDR1 SGHRS and CDR2 YFSETQ. CDR3 amino acids: CASSYTGGETQYF. The CDR3 bases are TGCGCCAGCAGCTATACAGGGGGAGAGACCCAGTACTTC.

With regard to this clone: An end of the junction does not agree with germline; a read error may underlie this. This chain connects TRBV12-5 to TRBJ1-1, with D uncertain. This CDR3 contains 11 residues. Germline V gives CDR1 LGHNT, CDR2 FRNRAP. This chain's CDR3 is CASGLATVAFF. In nucleotides, the CDR3 is TGTGCTAGTGGTTTAGCCACTGTAGCTTTCTTT.

The chain joins TRBV14 to TRBJ2-2; 8 bases align to TRBD2. The CDR3 covers 14 residues. Germline V gene lookup returns CDR1 SGHDN and CDR2 FVKESK. The V gene end was trimmed by 4 bases and the J gene end by 8 bases; junction bases not matched to a gene: 6. CDR3 sequence (DNA): TGTGCCAGCAGCCGCGGGACTAGTTTGGGGGAGCTGTTTTTT. This codes for CASSRGTSLGELFF.

The rearrangement uses TRBV11-3 and TRBJ2-1; D may be TRBD1 (6 bases). CDR3 length equals 15 residues. V dropped 1 base and J dropped 2 bases, with 9 bases sitting between them. Germline-derived CDR1 and CDR2 are SGHNT and YENEEA. CDR3 sequence reads: CASSLAGQTYNEQFF. CDR3 DNA: TGTGCCAGCAGCTTAGCTGGACAGACCTACAATGAGCAGTTCTTC.

This chain joins TRBV4-1 and TRBJ2-3; 8 bases line up with TRBD1. V dropped 4 bases and J dropped 3; count of bases not matched to a gene: 15. CDR3 length: 18 residues. The V gene's germline CDR1 is MGHRA and CDR2 YSYEKL. The chain's CDR3 is CASSPRTAGRGRTDTQYF. DNA for the CDR3: TGCGCCAGCAGCCCGAGAACCGCCGGCAGGGGGCGAACAGATACGCAGTATTTT.

The chain has TRBV19 and TRBJ2-3; D gene ambiguous. This CDR3 contains 17 residues. The ends were cut back, 2 bases at V and 2 bases at J, with 17 bases in the middle. Looked up from germline, CDR1 is LNHDA and CDR2 is SQIVND (reference sequence). The CDR3 spells CASSINRPWQNTDTQYF. As DNA, the CDR3 is TGTGCCAGTAGTATAAACCGTCCCTGGCAAAACACAGATACGCAGTATTTT.

The rearrangement uses TRBV28 and TRBJ1-2, with no clear D. The CDR3 has 12 residues. Trimming took off 2 bases at V and 8 bases at J, with 9 bases between the two ends. In germline, CDR1 is MDHEN, CDR2 SYDVKM. This chain's CDR3 is CASSLGAGGYTF. Here the CDR3 DNA reads TGTGCCAGCAGTTTAGGAGCGGGGGGCTACACCTTC.

The chain couples TRBV18 to TRBJ1-1; a possible D gene is TRBD1 (5 bases). V was trimmed by 1 base and J by 1 base, leaving 13 bases between them. Per the germline V gene, CDR1 is KGHSH and CDR2 is LQKENI. The CDR3 length is 16 residues. The CDR3 is CASSPLREGRNTEAFF. The CDR3, as DNA: TGTGCCAGCTCACCACTTAGAGAGGGGCGGAACACTGAAGCTTTCTTT.

The rearrangement joins TRBV7-9 to TRBJ1-2; tentative D call: TRBD1 (5 bases). There are 15 residues in the CDR3. V was cut by 3 bases and J by 0 bases, with 11 bases left in between. Germline V gives CDR1 SEHNR, CDR2 FQNEAQ (reference sequence). The DNA for the CDR3 is TGTGCCAGCAGCTTCCAGGGTCAAGCTAACTATGGCTACACCTTC. Encoded protein: CASSFQGQANYGYTF.